These T cell receptor beta chains were read from a single sample in a study of CD8 T cells in ankylosing spondylitis. From the 5' RACE reads, TCRdb called clonotypes with MiXCR, one entry per CDR3 protein. The repertoire holds roughly 130,000 distinct CDR3 sequences, with roughly 6.6% as singletons. The specimen sequenced was blood, either unsorted or a sorted T cell fraction (not recorded which). Source of these receptors: a male donor with ankylosing spondylitis or in good health (not recorded which). The CDR3 runs from the conserved cysteine through the conserved F or W.

v_gene,len,CDR3aa
TRBV5-1,13,CASRQGASNEQFF
TRBV19,12,CASSILGYEQYF
TRBV6-5,16,CASSSPQGAAYNEQFF
TRBV7-2,16,CASSQTGTSGTDTQYF
TRBV2,15,CASTREGTVNSPLHF
TRBV6-4,13,CASSAGDYNEQFF
TRBV20-1,11,CSAREGNEQFF
TRBV30,13,CAWSTQGVWEQYF
TRBV20-1,14,CSAELWDSQEKLFF
TRBV7-8,14,CASSHLAGDYEQYF
TRBV5-6,15,CASSFDRAGSYEQYF
TRBV29-1,14,CSARGWEMNTEAFF
TRBV2,15,CASREDRGPNQPQHF
TRBV7-9,14,CASSGTESSYEQYF
TRBV9,15,CASSGGLAGSETQYF
TRBV10-3,17,CAISDGGLVYLVNEQFF
TRBV5-1,14,CASRDISGSEKQFF
TRBV5-1,14,CASSSMPNTDTQYF
TRBV6-4,16,CASSDSETSGSDTQYF
TRBV10-1,14,CATRPGQGTDTQYF
TRBV14,17,CASSQEMGLAALNEQFF
TRBV14,15,CASSQESFRNEKLFF
TRBV7-2,15,CASSTQGVYTGELFF